The T cell receptor (beta chain) described here comes from a study of cytomegalovirus exposure and HLA in healthy donors (dated by TCRdb to 2016 to 2017). Context from the whole study: An earlier analysis of roughly 610 of the donors reported 276 Gb of sequence data and around 100 million unique TCR beta sequences obtained from about 180 million T cells. Both class I and class II loci were covered by HLA typing, at four-digit resolution. Among the roughly 400 genotyped donors, more than 70% belonged to the genetic ancestry cluster associated with self-reported Caucasian donors. Rather than drawing on any new phenotypic data, the later analysis identified candidate immune exposures from TCR beta sequences and the way those sequences occurred across donors. Typing coverage differed by locus: A, B, C, DRB1 and DQB1 were typed in about 629-640 donors, DQA1 in roughly 510, DPA1 in approximately 610, and DPB1 in just under 490. In a later analysis, previously published TCR beta repertoires from roughly 710 donors were re-analyzed and high-resolution HLA genotyping was added so that TCR occurrence patterns could be studied. Every repertoire in the discovery cohort had been generated on one and the same sequencing platform. Roughly 310 gigabases of sequencing data and 78 million or so unique TCR sequences were included in an early release covering 500 to 750 HLA-typed donors. An earlier analysis of approximately 500 of the donors applied high-throughput TCR beta sequencing to assess whether each TCR beta V gene segment acted as functional or pseudogenic. The T cell repertoires of 550 to 850 subjects were profiled by immunosequencing and related to cytomegalovirus serostatus. The study aimed to test whether signatures of past pathogen exposure could be identified by cataloging public T cell receptors. In a later genetic analysis, genome-wide SNP genotypes for about three fifths of the 666 donors were used, and that subset was treated as a discovery cohort. On average, roughly 240,000 unique TCR beta nucleotide sequences were sequenced per donor among a few hundred genotyped donors of the cohort, with approximately 18% of those sequences being non-productive. High-throughput TCR immunosequencing, statistical association of individual TCRs with disease status, and machine learning were combined to predict cytomegalovirus infection status. Donor age, sex, ethnicity and CMV serostatus were collected together with the repertoire data. Along with the roughly 670-subject first cohort, a separate validation cohort of over a hundred different subjects was used. Five DR-DQ haplotypes were treated as single units for association and clustering because of strong linkage in the cohort.

Inclusive of the bounding cysteine and phenylalanine, the CDR3 is 14 residues long. Kept here is only the CDR3 DNA, which spans 42 bases and is read in frame from base 1. V and J are truncated by 4 bases and 4 bases respectively, leaving an intervening sequence of 14 bases. Sequences SGDLS (CDR1) and YYNGEE (CDR2) are obtained from the germline V gene. Library prep was done by the immunoSEQ multiplex PCR assay. A mixture of 60 forward primers for TCR Vbeta segments and 13 reverse primers for TCR Jbeta segments was used in the multiplex PCR. A multiplex PCR assay on genomic DNA amplified the CDR3 region of rearranged TCR beta genes. On the Illumina HiSeq System, the amplified TCR beta libraries were sequenced as 87-base-pair reads. Per the authors' processing: A later analysis tallied 70 million to 100 million unique TCR beta chains across the 700 or so repertoires, and around 12 million of those chains were shared by two or more donors. Raw reads were error-corrected and collapsed into unique sequences by a nearest-neighbor algorithm in which closely related sequences were merged to remove PCR and sequencing errors. To assign V, D and J gene segments, CDR3 sequences were aligned to IMGT reference sequences. For a sequence to be retained, at least a six-nucleotide match to both a V gene segment and a J gene segment was required. Rearrangements were classified as productive when the CDR3 lacked stop codons and remained in frame with V and J, and all other rearrangements were classified as non-productive. Following IMGT convention, CDR3 was defined as the stretch from the second conserved V-encoded cysteine up to the conserved J-encoded phenylalanine. Sequences without an unambiguous match to a single V gene segment were excluded from the earlier analysis of approximately 600 of the donors. An earlier analysis of some 610 of the donors called V segments functional above 56.7% productive rearrangements and segregating when the between-donor standard deviation exceeded 5%. A statistical classification framework was developed to diagnose cytomegalovirus status using the catalog of TCR beta chain sequences. V and J gene assignment, in a later analysis, came from comparing TCR nucleotide sequences with IMGT/GENE-DB human TR gene sequences. A later analysis assigned CDR3 sequences and most-parsimonious VDJ recombination scenarios with the TCRdist pipeline. In a later analysis, each TCR beta chain was defined by its CDR3 amino acid sequence together with its V-gene family, and reads without a unique V-gene family were excluded. A later analysis removed several hundred highly shared, low-generation-probability nucleotide sequences to deal with suspected cross-contamination and a sequencing artifact. A later analysis calculated a clonal expansion index for each public chain from normalized within-repertoire ranks of inferred template counts. In a later analysis, generation probabilities were computed with a VDJ recombination model fitted to out-of-frame rearrangements, and the resulting probabilities were checked against IGoR. In a later analysis, hypergeometric tests were used to score TCR-TCR, TCR-HLA and TCR-CMV co-occurrence, with a repertoire-size bias correction applied to TCR pairs. In a later analysis, false discovery rates were estimated by permuting HLA or CMV assignments 20 times. In a later analysis, co-occurring TCRs were grouped using DBSCAN, and TCRdist sequence similarity was added for clustering within HLA-allele-positive subsets. Co-occurrence clustering excluded repertoires with fewer than 30,000 or more than 120,000 public chains, plus five with anomalous nucleotide sharing. Sourced from immuneACCESS, this table was stored by TCRdb with only in-frame sequences that have V and J called. A share of the clones is absent; for the studies checked, an unresolved V gene accounts for under half, and the remainder has no known explanation. From that table come the V and J calls and clone size; the DNA was used to work out D and trimming. The sample table shows 74,000 or so clones, and about four fifths are seen once. The top ten constitute around 5.1% of the sample.

Here is what the overall study found, with its caveats: The authors suggested that the approach could potentially be generalized to other disease states and immunological phenotypes. Because counts were too low, approximately 18 rarely observed V segments, including chromosome 9 orphons, were excluded from the earlier analysis of some 540 of the donors. The study gave a list of some 150 TCR beta chains associated with cytomegalovirus. A cluster of highly shared sequence variants was judged likely to represent a technical artifact of the sequencing pipeline. Immune exposure information for the cohort was limited to CMV serostatus. A later analysis found that HLA-associated TCR beta chains were more clonally expanded and had lower generation probabilities than equally common non-associated chains. The classifier was reported to diagnose cytomegalovirus status with high specificity and sensitivity in both the original cohort and the validation cohort. In vitro tests confirmed that a few of the cytomegalovirus-associated TCR beta chains recognize cytomegalovirus antigens. In a later analysis, several top co-occurrence clusters were reported to appear linked to parvovirus B19, influenza, CMV and Epstein-Barr virus. Linkage disequilibrium might explain the correlated functional status among segregating V segments, but an unknown experimental factor could not be ruled out. Compared with the 666-donor mean, donors in an Asian-associated ancestry cluster had fewer N-insertions in productive TCRs, according to a later genetic analysis. A later analysis found that TCR association rates varied across HLA loci, with DRB1 alleles showing the most associated TCRs and HLA-C alleles the fewest. An association between a missense DCLRE1C variant and V-gene and J-gene trimming of TCR beta chains was found in a later genetic analysis and replicated in an independent cohort. Because HLA typing was missing for some donors at each locus, association tests included only the typed subset. In a later analysis, most CMV-associated TCR beta chains were found to appear HLA-restricted, with HLA associations seemingly driven largely by CMV exposure. A further reported finding was that TCR beta sequences accurately predicted the HLA-A and HLA-B alleles for most subjects in the first cohort. This cohort had only TCR beta chains sequenced, and the lack of alpha or paired-chain data limited which features could be detected. Strong co-occurrence of HLA alleles, especially DR and DQ, made assigning TCR associations to individual alleles difficult. An earlier analysis of approximately 530 of the donors showed that most TCR beta V segments appeared in productive rearrangements either about 87% or about 30% of the time, which broadly matched IMGT annotations. Sequencing depth was assumed to be roughly uniform across donors in the presence/absence analyses, though that assumption may not hold. The 87-base-pair reads could not distinguish some IMGT-functional V segments, including TRBV6-2 and TRBV6-3, so those segments were excluded. At a false discovery rate of 0.05, a later analysis linked around 15,000 TCR beta sequences to specific HLA alleles. Across donors, most TCR sequences were observed very rarely, whereas some public TCRs were present in many individuals.

The cohort consisted of 600 to 750 healthy bone marrow donors. At the time of sampling, every cohort member was nominally healthy, though immune exposures that went unrecorded were likely present. The donor tested CMV seropositive, placing the donor among the 290 or so seropositive members of the cohort. A peripheral blood sample was collected from each donor, and TCR beta sequencing was performed on peripheral blood mononuclear cells. Genomic DNA was extracted from the blood cell samples with the Qiagen DNeasy Blood Extraction Kit. In the case of this clone: Its antigen is not yet known. The input lacks base qualities; no much larger clone sits a single base away.

Sequencing used PBMCs. This chain is built from TRBV9 and TRBJ1-1, with no confidently assigned D gene. The receptor was isolated from a male donor in good health and CMV-seropositive. The DNA sequence is given as TGTGCCAGCAGCCTCCTACCAATAAGCACTGAAGCTTTCTTT. This translates into CASSLLPISTEAFF. The CDR3 plus the reference TRBV9 and TRBJ1-1 genes for the other parts give the full variable domain: DSGVTQTPKHLITATGQRVTLRCSPRSGDLSVYWYQQSLDQGLQFLIQYYNGEERAKGNILERFSAQQFPDLHSELNLSSLELGDSALYFCASSLLPISTEAFFGQGTRLTVV.